One and the same sample provided the 12 T cell receptor beta chains below, sequenced in a study of T cells expressing NK-cell markers (dated by TCRdb to 2020 to 2021). The library was generated by 5' RACE. The sequencer was an Illumina HiSeq 2000. TCRdb reprocessed the sequencing reads and holds a single record per CDR3 protein sequence, with no DNA. The table held for this sample gives a few hundred thousand distinct CDR3 sequences. The ten largest make up 4% to 6.5% of the sample. Sequenced material: blood T cells: a sorted CD56 or NKG2C T cell subset, CD4+ or CD8+ T cells, or bulk PBMC T cells (not recorded which). These receptors all stem from a man between 18 and 69 years old in good health.

The V and J genes are TRBV15 and TRBJ2-1; TCRdb returns TRBD2, unconfirmable since there is no DNA. There are 18 residues in the CDR3. Germline V gene sequence: CDR1 LNHNV, CDR2 YYDKDF (reference sequence). The chain's CDR3 is CATSRGNLAGGPYNEQFF.

The V and J genes are TRBV11-2 and TRBJ2-4; no DNA is available, so the TRBD1 call from TCRdb remains unchecked. Looked up from germline, CDR1 is SGHAT and CDR2 is FQNNGV. The CDR3 consists of 16 residues. The CDR3 region is CASSGIRGLLKNIQYF. The full variable domain, in which reference TRBV11-2 and TRBJ2-4 provide the parts outside the CDR3, is EAGVAQSPRYKIIEKRQSVAFWCNPISGHATLYWYQQILGQGPKLLIQFQNNGVVDDSQLPKDRFSAERLKGVDSTLKIQPAKLEDSAVYLCASSGIRGLLKNIQYFGAGTRLSVL.

The chain recombines TRBV5-1 with TRBJ2-1; TCRdb's D call of TRBD2 is untestable without DNA. Germline-derived CDR1 and CDR2 are SGHRS and YFSETQ. This CDR3 is 13 amino acids long. The CDR3 loop reads CASSTSGGHEQFF. Looking up the rest from reference TRBV5-1 and TRBJ2-1 gives the full variable domain: KAGVTQTPRYLIKTRGQQVTLSCSPISGHRSVSWYQQTPGQGLQFLFEYFSETQRNKGNFPGRFSGRQFSNSRSEMNVSTLELGDSALYLCASSTSGGHEQFFGPGTRLTVL.

This sequence joins TRBV7-9 and TRBJ1-3; TCRdb indicates TRBD1, and absent DNA this call remains unverified. The CDR3 has 14 amino acids. Looked up from germline, CDR1 is SEHNR and CDR2 is FQNEAQ (reference sequence). This CDR3 reads CASHGTASGNTIYF.

The rearrangement uses TRBV12-5 and TRBJ1-3; TCRdb designates TRBD1, a call that cannot be tested without DNA. The CDR3 is 15 amino acids. Looked up from germline, CDR1 is LGHNT and CDR2 is FRNRAP. The CDR3 is CASGPTGQGRDTIYF.

CDR3 protein: CASSPRNTDTQYF. V is TRBV18 and J is TRBJ2-3. The CDR3 is 13 amino acids. Germline CDR1 and CDR2: KGHSH and LQKENI.

CDR3 amino acids: CASSLDDSTDTQYF. J is TRBJ2-3 and V is TRBV5-8. This CDR3 is 14 amino acids long. Per the germline V gene, CDR1 is SGHTS and CDR2 is YDEGEE.

The chain joins TRBV6-1 to TRBJ2-1; as DNA is missing, the TRBD1 call by TCRdb cannot be tested. Germline lookup yields CDR1 MNHNS and CDR2 SASEGT. CDR3 length: 15 amino acids. The CDR3 spells CASSLDRYAYNEQFF.

V gene TRBV6-1 combines with J gene TRBJ1-6; TCRdb picks TRBD1, but there is no DNA to check that call. The CDR3 is 16 amino acids. Germline-derived CDR1 and CDR2 are MNHNS and SASEGT. The CDR3 sequence is CASRPGQGKLDSPLHF.

The chain employs TRBV11-2 and TRBJ2-2. Germline loops: CDR1 SGHAT, CDR2 FQNNGV. The CDR3 covers 17 residues. The CDR3 sequence: CASSLGQIYANTGELFF. The full variable domain, completed using reference TRBV11-2 and TRBJ2-2, is EAGVAQSPRYKIIEKRQSVAFWCNPISGHATLYWYQQILGQGPKLLIQFQNNGVVDDSQLPKDRFSAERLKGVDSTLKIQPAKLEDSAVYLCASSLGQIYANTGELFFGEGSRLTVL.

The V gene is TRBV20-1, the J gene TRBJ2-2; TCRdb's D gene call, TRBD1, goes unchecked for lack of DNA. Per germline, CDR1 DFQATT and CDR2 SNEGSKA (reference sequence). This CDR3 has 15 amino acids. CDR3 amino acids: CSARPSGRLTGELFF.

The chain joins TRBV29-1 to TRBJ2-3. This CDR3 contains 14 residues. CDR1 is SQVTM, CDR2 ANQGSEA, per germline. The CDR3 region is CSVAARLTTDTQYF.